What follows is one TCR beta chain and its context. The source of the sample is a study of blood T cell repertoires in COVID-19. On the study more broadly: T cells, B-cell-depleted T cells, or PBMCs provided the cDNA or gDNA that served as material.

Data came from immunoSEQ multiplex PCR; TCRdb stores just in-frame clones and leaves some out. The sample lists about 39,000 clones; roughly 94% were seen once. Sequencing was performed on peripheral blood. The TCR comes from a human donor with active COVID-19. The donor label of this sample is uncertain.

The CDR3 sequence: CASGLSRTSGRNEQFF. Written as DNA, the CDR3 is TGTGCTAGTGGTTTGTCACGAACTAGCGGGCGGAATGAGCAGTTCTTC. The rearrangement links TRBV12-5 to TRBJ2-1; 9 nucleotides align to TRBD2. Germline CDR1 and CDR2: LGHNT and FRNRAP. The CDR3 sequence is 16 residues long. Trimming took 2 bases from V and 7 from J; bases not matched to a gene: 9.